One and the same sample provided the 10 T cell receptor beta chains below, sequenced in a study of T cells in Graves' hyperthyroidism and ophthalmopathy. Amplification targeted TCR beta CDR3 regions from RNA transcripts. A first-round RT-PCR of the TCR CDR3 used the HTBI primer set. TCRdb used MiXCR to reprocess the multiplex PCR reads, holding one entry per CDR3 protein. The sample has about 520,000 distinct CDR3 sequences, around 22% seen once; the top ten hold about 11%. Sequencing used blood. Receptors originate from a woman aged 30 to 39 with Graves' ophthalmopathy.

Remarks on this clonotype: An end of the junction differs from the germline gene, which may be a read error. This chain joins TRBV9 and TRBJ1-2; D unclear. CDR3 length: 12 residues. Germline V gene lookup returns CDR1 SGDLS and CDR2 YYNGEE. The CDR3 here is CASSVGVYGYTF. The DNA of the CDR3 is TGTGCCAGCAGCGTAGGGGTCTATGGTTACACCTTC.

The chain couples TRBV5-1 to TRBJ2-2; no firm D call. The CDR3 totals 15 residues. V shed 1 base and J shed 0 bases, with 7 bases lying between them. CDR1 is SGHRS and CDR2 is YFSETQ in the germline V gene. CDR3 bases: TGCGCCAGCAGCTTGTCGGCAGCGAACACCGGGGAGCTGTTTTTT. It translates to CASSLSAANTGELFF.

V usage is TRBV5-1 and J usage is TRBJ1-1; TRBD1 might be the D (6 bases). Germline assignment: CDR1 SGHRS and CDR2 YFSETQ. The V and J ends lost 2 bases and 10 bases respectively, with 12 bases between them. The CDR3 extends over 12 amino acids. As DNA, the CDR3 is TGCGCCAGCAGCTTCGGGGGCTTGGGAGCTTTCTTT. It codes for CASSFGGLGAFF.

The chain employs TRBV6-1 and TRBJ1-5, with D possibly matching TRBD1 (6 bases). Germline V gene lookup returns CDR1 MNHNS and CDR2 SASEGT. CDR3 size: 14 residues. V lost 7 bases and J 5 bases, leaving 15 bases between the germline ends. This CDR3 is CASTEGQGYQPQHF. DNA for the CDR3: TGTGCCAGCACCGAGGGTCAGGGGTATCAGCCCCAGCATTTT.

This clonotype was counted many times. V gene TRBV12-3 or TRBV12-4 combines with J gene TRBJ2-7; a weak D match, TRBD2 (6 bases). V was clipped by 2 bases and J by 4 bases, with 12 bases between them. The CDR3 runs to 14 residues. The DNA for the CDR3 is TGTGCCAGCAGTTTACGGGACGGACTATACGAGCAGTACTTC. The encoded protein is CASSLRDGLYEQYF.

The chain carries TRBV28 and TRBJ2-7; 12 bases are shared with TRBD2. V trimming: 6 bases; J trimming: 5 bases; junction bases outside the gene matches: 8. The CDR3 consists of 15 residues. Germline-derived CDR1 and CDR2 are MDHEN and SYDVKM. The CDR3 loop is CASRRLAGVLNEQYF. CDR3 DNA: TGTGCCAGCAGGCGACTAGCGGGAGTGTTGAACGAGCAGTACTTC. Complete variable domain (other parts from reference TRBV28 and TRBJ2-7): DVKVTQSSRYLVKRTGEKVFLECVQDMDHENMFWYRQDPGLGLRLIYFSYDVKMKEKGDIPEGYSVSREKKERFSLILESASTNQTSMYLCASRRLAGVLNEQYFGPGTRLTVT.

The chain recombines TRBV11-2 with TRBJ1-1, with a possible D match to TRBD1 (5 bases). CDR3 size: 16 residues. Germline-derived CDR1 and CDR2 are SGHAT and FQNNGV. V was trimmed by 6 bases and J by 0 bases, leaving 17 bases between them. CDR3 amino acids: CASRGLNRMMNTEAFF. CDR3 nucleotide sequence: TGTGCCAGCAGGGGGCTGAACAGGATGATGAACACTGAAGCTTTCTTT.

This clonotype was observed at least ten times. The V gene is TRBV12-3 or TRBV12-4, the J gene TRBJ1-5, with D maybe TRBD1 (6 bases). V was trimmed by 7 bases and J by 7 bases, leaving 20 bases between them. The CDR3 runs 15 residues. CDR3 in DNA: TGTGCCAGCACCCTCGGGGGGGGGCGGGACCAGCCCCAGCATTTT. Translating it yields CASTLGGGRDQPQHF.

V and J are TRBV20-1 and TRBJ2-7, with D unresolved. The CDR3 covers 12 residues. The V and J ends lost 5 bases and 3 bases respectively, with 11 bases between them. Germline lookup yields CDR1 DFQATT and CDR2 SNEGSKA (reference sequence). The CDR3 region is CSAQTAIYEQYF. DNA for the CDR3: TGCAGTGCTCAGACGGCCATCTACGAGCAGTACTTC.

This clonotype was recorded at least ten times. Written as DNA, the CDR3 is TGTGCCAGCAGCTTAGCAGGGTTCAATCAGCCCCAGCATTTT. This encodes CASSLAGFNQPQHF. The chain is built from TRBV7-8 and TRBJ1-5; D is unresolved. Between the trimmed V and J ends, which lost 0 bases and 3 bases, there was a span of 6 bases. CDR3 length: 14 amino acids. Germline V gives CDR1 SGHVS, CDR2 FQNEAQ.